This TCR beta chain was found in a study of blood T cell repertoires in COVID-19. The overall study: The United States, Italy and Spain provided the acute and convalescent COVID-19 samples. PBMCs, B-cell-depleted T cells, or T cells were the source of the cDNA or gDNA that made up the material.

As for this clone: At one end the junction does not follow the germline gene, possibly because of a read error.

In the original workflow: Nucleated cell number was recorded as an estimate derived from reference gene primer amplification. Method: immunoSEQ multiplex PCR; TCRdb's copy keeps in-frame clones and lacks some. V and J calls and clone size follow that table, whereas D and trimming were derived from the DNA. Of approximately 230,000 clones listed, roughly 89% are singletons. Per germline, CDR1 SNHLY and CDR2 FYNNEI. The length of the CDR3 is 16 residues. This clonotype originated in a man aged 25 to 40 who had recovered from COVID-19. The sequenced material came from peripheral blood. V gene TRBV2 combines with J gene TRBJ1-6; tentatively, D is TRBD1 (5 bases). The DNA of the CDR3 is TGTGCCAGCAGGGAAGATGCTCGGGGGAATAATTCACCCCTCCACTTT. Translating gives CASREDARGNNSPLHF.